What follows are 11 T cell receptor beta chains derived from one specimen sequenced in a study of T-cell memory formation after mild COVID-19. Using its own MiXCR run on the 5' RACE reads, TCRdb lists one record per CDR3 protein. The table lists 390,000 or so distinct CDR3 sequences, approximately 15% of them singletons. The sample comprised PBMCs or a T cell subset sorted from them (not recorded which). Source of these receptors: a man between 18 and 29 years old who had mild COVID-19 (a few samples of this study predate the infection). Cell type and time point are not known.

The rearrangement joins TRBV5-1 to TRBJ1-1; D is possibly TRBD1 (5 bases). Looked up from germline, CDR1 is SGHRS and CDR2 is YFSETQ. There are 14 residues in the CDR3. V lost 0 bases and J 11 bases, leaving 17 bases between the germline ends. The CDR3 loop is CASSLGPEAGPAFF. The CDR3, as DNA: TGCGCCAGCAGCTTGGGGCCCGAGGCGGGGCCGGCTTTCTTT.

This clonotype was seen a handful of times. V gene TRBV7-7 combines with J gene TRBJ2-7; unclear D gene. This CDR3 is 15 amino acids long. CDR1 is SSHAT, CDR2 FNYEAQ, per germline (reference sequence). CDR3 amino acids: CASTPSPRVAYEQYV. The CDR3 region has the DNA TGTGCTAGCACCCCGTCCCCTCGGGTGGCCTACGAGCAGTACGTC.

This clonotype was observed a handful of times. The chain employs TRBV6-6 and TRBJ1-5, with D possibly matching TRBD1 (5 bases). With 2 bases removed from V and 9 bases from J, the gap between germline ends came to 5 bases. Germline V CDR1 and CDR2: MNHNY, SVGAGI (reference sequence). This CDR3 has 11 amino acids. Written as DNA, the CDR3 is TGTGCCAGCAGTTACAGGGGGCCCCAGCATTTT. This codes for CASSYRGPQHF.

The V and J genes are TRBV5-1 and TRBJ1-2; D is possibly TRBD1 (6 bases). Germline CDR1 reads SGHRS; CDR2 reads YFSETQ. V lost 7 bases and J 4 bases, leaving 20 bases between the germline ends. CDR3 length: 15 amino acids. CDR3 sequence: CASSEGGSVLYGYTF. The CDR3 DNA sequence: TGCGCCAGCTCAGAAGGGGGATCTGTTCTCTATGGCTACACCTTC.

V and J are TRBV6-5 and TRBJ2-5; 8 bases are shared with TRBD1. Germline V lookup: CDR1 MNHEY, CDR2 SVGAGI. The CDR3 sequence is 14 residues long. V shed 5 bases, J shed 5 bases, and the junction held 7 bases outside the gene matches. CDR3 nucleotide sequence: TGTGCCAGCAGTCGACAGGGGTCGTCCGAGACCCAGTACTTC. It codes for CASSRQGSSETQYF.

The chain couples TRBV6-2 or TRBV6-3 to TRBJ1-2, with D hard to call. Germline V gene data show CDR1 as MNHEY and CDR2 as SVGEGT. Trimming took 6 bases from V and 4 from J, leaving 18 bases between them. CDR3 length equals 15 residues. Written as DNA, the CDR3 is TGTGCCAGCAGCCTGGAAGGTCCTCCTAGCTATGGCTACACCTTC. Its translation is CASSLEGPPSYGYTF.

The rearrangement links TRBV2 to TRBJ2-1, with TRBD1 as a possible D gene (5 bases). V was trimmed by 6 bases and J by 8 bases, leaving 11 bases between them. The CDR3 extends over 12 amino acids. The germline V gene has CDR1 SNHLY and CDR2 FYNNEI. The CDR3 loop reads CASRAGLDEQFF. CDR3 DNA sequence: TGTGCCAGCAGGGCAGGGTTAGATGAGCAGTTCTTC.

The CDR3 here is CASSQGPGGISPLHF. DNA for the CDR3: TGTGCCAGCAGCCAAGGCCCAGGGGGCATTTCACCCCTCCACTTT. The rearrangement uses TRBV4-2 and TRBJ1-6; 8 bases agree with TRBD1. Germline trimming cut 1 base from V and 9 bases from J; bases unmatched to any gene: 5. Looked up from germline, CDR1 is LGHNA and CDR2 is YNFKEQ. The CDR3 covers 15 residues.

The sample holds a few counts of this clonotype. The V call is TRBV12-3 or TRBV12-4, the J call TRBJ2-3, with D unclear. The V end was cut by 3 bases, the J end by 4 bases, with 11 bases between. This CDR3 is built from 14 residues. CDR3 amino acids: CASSFHRTPDTQYF. DNA for the CDR3: TGTGCCAGCAGTTTTCACAGAACCCCAGATACGCAGTATTTT.

The chain uses TRBV12-3 or TRBV12-4 and TRBJ1-2; the D gene is possibly TRBD1 (5 bases). This CDR3 region has 15 residues. Trimming stripped 2 bases from V and 2 bases from J, with 12 bases between. CDR3 DNA: TGTGCCAGCAGTTTATATCTCCCAGGGAACTATGGCTACACCTTC. Its translation is CASSLYLPGNYGYTF.

This clonotype has ten or more counts. The rearrangement joins TRBV24-1 to TRBJ2-4; possibly TRBD2 for D (6 bases). Germline lookup yields CDR1 KGHDR and CDR2 SFDVKD. This CDR3 is built from 15 residues. Trimming took 3 bases from V and 1 from J, leaving 9 bases between them. The CDR3 region is CATSDVGGAKNIQYF. DNA of the CDR3: TGTGCCACCAGTGATGTTGGGGGGGCCAAAAACATTCAGTACTTC.